The T cell receptor (beta chain) described here comes from a study of blood T cell repertoires in COVID-19. Study summary: Nucleic acid was either cDNA or gDNA, and it came from T cells, B-cell-depleted T cells, or PBMCs.

Trimming removed 2 bases from V and 5 bases from J, with 4 bases in between. The CDR3 runs to 12 residues. Germline V gene lookup returns CDR1 MGHRA and CDR2 YSYEKL. Seattle patient enrollment occurred during active infection, with longitudinal follow-up thereafter. Sequencing was performed with immunoSEQ multiplex PCR; in TCRdb, only in-frame clones are kept and a portion is missing. The repertoire holds about 300,000 clones, with roughly nine tenths as singletons. This clone was observed once. The sequencing input was peripheral blood. V usage is TRBV4-1 and J usage is TRBJ2-1; D is unresolved. The sequence was obtained from a woman aged 30 to 39 with COVID-19, enrolled during active disease. This chain's CDR3 is CASSQYNNEQFF. The CDR3 nucleotides read TGCGCCAGCAGCCAATATAACAATGAGCAGTTCTTC.